This paragraph covers one T cell receptor (beta chain) sequence. Antigen unknown. The method was immunoSEQ multiplex PCR; TCRdb's version includes in-frame clones alone and lacks a portion of them. The table lists 65,000 to 95,000 clones, roughly 84% of them singletons. CDR1 is SGHRS and CDR2 is YFSETQ in the germline V gene. The CDR3 contains 13 residues. V was cut by 4 bases and J by 4 bases, with 11 bases left in between. The data originate from a study of OX40 agonist ivuxolimab in advanced cancers. Study-wide context: People in dose escalation had one of these cancers: hepatocellular carcinoma, melanoma, renal cell or head and neck cancer. In three patients, partial responses were observed, one with hepatocellular carcinoma and two with cutaneous melanoma. The study's findings and limits: More expanded clones were found, on average, in CD8+ than in CD4+ T cells. Expanded peripheral T cell antigen specificity was not determined.

The receptor was derived from an adult with an advanced solid tumor such as melanoma, head and neck, liver or kidney cancer. The rearrangement uses TRBV5-1 and TRBJ2-5, with a tentative D call TRBD1 (6 bases). Sequencing was performed on CD4+ or CD8+ T cells sorted from blood, taken in a trial of the OX40 agonist ivuxolimab. For the CDR3, the DNA is TGCGCCAGCAGCATAGGGGGTTCAGAGACCCAGTACTTC. Translation gives CASSIGGSETQYF.